The clone carrying this T cell receptor (beta chain) was picked up a small number of times. The antigen remains undetermined. Losses at the gene ends were 6 bases for V and 9 bases for J; bases not matched to a gene: 14. Germline V gene data show CDR1 as SGHAT and CDR2 as FQNNGV. CDR3 length: 15 amino acids. These data belong to a study of beta chain features in type 1 diabetes. The study's findings and limits: Type 1 diabetes patients had moderately but significantly shorter TCRB CDR3s in all four CD4+ subsets.

The study reverse transcribed the entire isolated RNA, so it sequenced expressed TCRB transcripts. Repertoires were generated with immunoSEQ multiplex PCR, while TCRdb's copy carries only in-frame clones and drops some. Of under 350,000 clones detected, roughly an eighth appear once; the ten largest clones hold 0.017%. This TCR came from a man between 25 and 39 years old with type 1 diabetes. The rearrangement joins TRBV11-2 to TRBJ2-3; 8 bases match TRBD2. Sequenced sample: naive CD4+ T cells from blood. The CDR3 reads CASRKPGLGSSTQYF. CDR3 in DNA: TGTGCCAGCAGGAAACCGGGACTAGGGTCGAGCACGCAGTATTTT.